This entry describes one TCR beta chain. Its target is unknown. This record belongs to a study of T cell responses to AZD1222 COVID-19 vaccine. Whole-study findings and limits: Repertoire samples came only from after the peak T cell response. Clonal diversity was possibly underestimated; the donors were predominantly white British and more often female. The span of vaccine-associated CD4 TCRs extended across spike, with dominance at 160-218 and 743-854. The breadth and depth of Spike-specific TCRs increased once two AZD1222 doses had been given.

Assay: immunoSEQ multiplex PCR; the TCRdb copy retains only in-frame clones and omits some. Among roughly 150,000 clones listed, approximately 91% were seen once. The CDR3 runs 11 residues. The V gene's germline CDR1 is DFQATT and CDR2 SNEGSKA (reference sequence). Trimming pared 5 bases from V and 4 bases from J, leaving 8 bases between. The TCR originated in an adult who had recovered from COVID-19. This sequence joins TRBV20-1 and TRBJ1-1; the D gene is possibly TRBD1 (6 bases). The sequences come from peripheral blood, collected after recovery from COVID-19. CDR3 nucleotide sequence: TGCAGTGCTGGGGGGGCCACTGAAGCTTTCTTT. Translated: CSAGGATEAFF.